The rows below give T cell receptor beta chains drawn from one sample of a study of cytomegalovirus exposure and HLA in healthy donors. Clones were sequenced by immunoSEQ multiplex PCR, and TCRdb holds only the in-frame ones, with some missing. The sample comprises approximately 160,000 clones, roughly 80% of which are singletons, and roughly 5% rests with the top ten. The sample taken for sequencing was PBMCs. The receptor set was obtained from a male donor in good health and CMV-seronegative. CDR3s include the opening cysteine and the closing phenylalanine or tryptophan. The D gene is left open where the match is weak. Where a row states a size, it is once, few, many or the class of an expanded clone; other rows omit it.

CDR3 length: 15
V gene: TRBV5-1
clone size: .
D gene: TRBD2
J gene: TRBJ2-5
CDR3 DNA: TGCGCCAAGCGACTAGCGGGGCCCTACCGGGAGGCCCAGTACTTC
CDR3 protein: CAKRLAGPYREAQYF

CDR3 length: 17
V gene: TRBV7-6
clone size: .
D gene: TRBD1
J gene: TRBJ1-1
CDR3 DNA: TGTGCCAGCAGCCCCCCAACCGGGACAGACGGGAACACTGAAGCTTTCTTT
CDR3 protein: CASSPPTGTDGNTEAFF

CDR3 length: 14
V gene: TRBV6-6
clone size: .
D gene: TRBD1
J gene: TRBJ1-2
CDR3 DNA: TGTGCCAGCAGTGTGGGACAGGGGGTCTATGGCTACACCTTC
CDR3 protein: CASSVGQGVYGYTF

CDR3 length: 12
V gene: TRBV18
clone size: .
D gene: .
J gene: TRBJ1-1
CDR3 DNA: TGTGCCAGCCAAACAGGGTCCACTGAAGCTTTCTTT
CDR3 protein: CASQTGSTEAFF

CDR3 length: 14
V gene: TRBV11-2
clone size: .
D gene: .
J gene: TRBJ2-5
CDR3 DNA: TGTGCCAGCACCCTAACAGGGTTGGGAGAGACCCAGTACTTC
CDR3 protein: CASTLTGLGETQYF

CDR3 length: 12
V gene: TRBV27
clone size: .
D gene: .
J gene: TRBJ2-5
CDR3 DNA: TGTGCCAGCAGCCCGCAGCGTGGGACCCAGTACTTC
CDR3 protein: CASSPQRGTQYF

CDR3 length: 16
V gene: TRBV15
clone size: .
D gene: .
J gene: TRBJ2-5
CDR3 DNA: TGTGCCACCAGCAGAGACCCCGGACAGAAAGAAGAGACCCAGTACTTC
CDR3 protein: CATSRDPGQKEETQYF

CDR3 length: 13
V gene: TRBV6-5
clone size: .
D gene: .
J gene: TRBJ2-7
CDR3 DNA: TGTGCCAGCAGTTTTCGCGGGACCCACGAGCAGTACTTC
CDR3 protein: CASSFRGTHEQYF

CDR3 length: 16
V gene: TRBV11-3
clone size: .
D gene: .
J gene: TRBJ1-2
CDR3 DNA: TGTGCCAGCAGCCACACAGAGGGAGGGCGTAACTATGGCTACACCTTC
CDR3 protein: CASSHTEGGRNYGYTF

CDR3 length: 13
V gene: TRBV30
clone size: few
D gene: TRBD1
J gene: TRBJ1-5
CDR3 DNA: TGTGCCTGGAGGACAGGGGGAGATCAGCCCCAGCATTTT
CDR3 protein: CAWRTGGDQPQHF

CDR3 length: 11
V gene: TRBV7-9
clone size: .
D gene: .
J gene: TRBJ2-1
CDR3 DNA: TGTGCCAGCAGAAGGGGGGGGGAGCAGTTCTTC
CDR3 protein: CASRRGGEQFF

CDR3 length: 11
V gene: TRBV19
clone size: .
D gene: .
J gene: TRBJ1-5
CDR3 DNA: TGTGCCAGTAGTATGGGCGAGCCCCAGCATTTT
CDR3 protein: CASSMGEPQHF

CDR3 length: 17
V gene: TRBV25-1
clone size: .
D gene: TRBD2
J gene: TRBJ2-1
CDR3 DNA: TGTGCCAGCAGTGACCGGGGGGGGGATTCAGGGTTGGATGAGCAGTTCTTC
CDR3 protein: CASSDRGGDSGLDEQFF

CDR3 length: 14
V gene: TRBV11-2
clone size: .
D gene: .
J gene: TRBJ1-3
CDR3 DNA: TGTGCCAGCAGTATCGGACAGAATGGAAACACCATATATTTT
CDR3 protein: CASSIGQNGNTIYF

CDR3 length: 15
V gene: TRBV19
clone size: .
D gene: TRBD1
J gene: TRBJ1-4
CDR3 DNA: TGTGCCAGTAGTGGCTCGACAGGGGATGATGAAAAACTGTTTTTT
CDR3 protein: CASSGSTGDDEKLFF

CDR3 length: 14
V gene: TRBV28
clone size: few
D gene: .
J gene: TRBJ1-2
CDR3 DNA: TGTGCCAGCCTTATGAGGTCCCCGGCCTATGGCTACACCTTC
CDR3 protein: CASLMRSPAYGYTF

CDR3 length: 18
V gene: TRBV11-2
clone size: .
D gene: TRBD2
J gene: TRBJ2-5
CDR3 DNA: TGTGCCAGCAGCCCCGGGACTAGCGGGGGCCGCAAGCAAGAGACCCAGTACTTC
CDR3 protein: CASSPGTSGGRKQETQYF

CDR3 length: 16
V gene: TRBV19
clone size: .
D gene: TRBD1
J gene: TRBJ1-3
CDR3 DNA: TGTGCCAGTTCCGAGACAGGGGCCCGCTCTGGAAACACCATATATTTT
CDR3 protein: CASSETGARSGNTIYF

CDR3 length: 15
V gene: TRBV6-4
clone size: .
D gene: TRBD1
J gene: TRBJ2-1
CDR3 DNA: TGTGCCAGCAGTGACTCTAGGACAGGTGACAATGAGCAGTTCTTC
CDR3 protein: CASSDSRTGDNEQFF

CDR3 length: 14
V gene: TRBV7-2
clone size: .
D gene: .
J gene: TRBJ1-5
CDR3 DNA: TGTGCCAGCAGCTTAGACCCAGGGGTCCAGCCCCAGCATTTT
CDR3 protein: CASSLDPGVQPQHF

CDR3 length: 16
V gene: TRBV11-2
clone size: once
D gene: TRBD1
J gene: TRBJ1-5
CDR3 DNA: TGTGCCAGCAGCTTAGACGCAGGGGGCATGGGTGAGCCCCAGCATTTT
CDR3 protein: CASSLDAGGMGEPQHF

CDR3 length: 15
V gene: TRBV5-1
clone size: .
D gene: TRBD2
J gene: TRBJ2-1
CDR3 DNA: TGCGCCAGCAGCTTGTCTCTAGCGGGAGTCAATGAGCAGTTCTTC
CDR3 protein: CASSLSLAGVNEQFF

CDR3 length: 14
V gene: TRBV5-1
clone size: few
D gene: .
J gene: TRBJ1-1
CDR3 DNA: TGCGCCAGCAGCGCCGTGGACAGCAACACTGAAGCTTTCTTT
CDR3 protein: CASSAVDSNTEAFF

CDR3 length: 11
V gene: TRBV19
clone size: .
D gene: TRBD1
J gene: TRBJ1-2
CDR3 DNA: TGTGCCAGTAGGACAGGGGCCGGCTACACCTTC
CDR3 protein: CASRTGAGYTF

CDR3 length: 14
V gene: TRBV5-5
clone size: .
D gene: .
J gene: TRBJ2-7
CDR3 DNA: TGTGCCAGCAGCTTGACAGGAATCGGCTACGAGCAGTACTTC
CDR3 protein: CASSLTGIGYEQYF

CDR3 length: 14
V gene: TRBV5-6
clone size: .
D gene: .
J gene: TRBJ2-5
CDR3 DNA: TGTGCCAGCAGCTTGGGGAGGGCCTGGGAGACCCAGTACTTC
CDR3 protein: CASSLGRAWETQYF

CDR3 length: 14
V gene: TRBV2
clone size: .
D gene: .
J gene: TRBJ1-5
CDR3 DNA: TGTGCCAGCAGTGGTGGGGGGGGGAATCAGCCCCAGCATTTT
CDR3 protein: CASSGGGGNQPQHF

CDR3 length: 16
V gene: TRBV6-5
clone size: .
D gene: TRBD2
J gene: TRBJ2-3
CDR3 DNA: TGTGCCAGCAGTTACTGGGCTAGCGGGTCGCGGGATACGCAGTATTTT
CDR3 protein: CASSYWASGSRDTQYF

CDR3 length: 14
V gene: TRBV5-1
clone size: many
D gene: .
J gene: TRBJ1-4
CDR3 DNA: TGCGCCAGCAGCTTGGGACAGCTGAATGAAAAACTGTTTTTT
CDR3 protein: CASSLGQLNEKLFF

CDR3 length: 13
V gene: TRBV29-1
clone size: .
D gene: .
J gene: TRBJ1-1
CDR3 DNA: TGCAGCGCGCTTCTTGGGGAGGGCACTGAAGCTTTCTTT
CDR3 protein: CSALLGEGTEAFF

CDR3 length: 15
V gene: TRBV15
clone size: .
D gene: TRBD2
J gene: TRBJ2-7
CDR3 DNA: TGTGCCACCAGCAGGGGGACTAGCGGGAGTCCCGAGCAGTACTTC
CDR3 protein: CATSRGTSGSPEQYF

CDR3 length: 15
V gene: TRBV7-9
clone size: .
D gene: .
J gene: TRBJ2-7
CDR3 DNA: TGTTCCAGCAGCTTAGTTCAGGGGAAGATCTACGAGCAGTACTTC
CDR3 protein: CSSSLVQGKIYEQYF

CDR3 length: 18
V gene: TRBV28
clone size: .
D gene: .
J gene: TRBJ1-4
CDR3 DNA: TGTGCCAGCAGTTTACCCCAACAGGGAGTGGGGCCTAATGAAAAACTGTTTTTT
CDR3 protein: CASSLPQQGVGPNEKLFF

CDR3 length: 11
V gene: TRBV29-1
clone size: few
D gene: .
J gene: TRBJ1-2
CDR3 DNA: TGCAGCGTCGCAGGGCGAGATGGCTACACCTTC
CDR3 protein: CSVAGRDGYTF

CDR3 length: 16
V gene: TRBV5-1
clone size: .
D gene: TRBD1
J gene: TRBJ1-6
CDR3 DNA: TGCGCCAGCAGAAAACAGGGGGCTGTGCGTAATTCACCCCTCCACTTT
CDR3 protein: CASRKQGAVRNSPLHF

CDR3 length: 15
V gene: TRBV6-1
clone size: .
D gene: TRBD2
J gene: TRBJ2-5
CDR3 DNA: TGTGCCAGCAGTGCATTAGCGGGAGCCCAAGAGACCCAGTACTTC
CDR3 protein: CASSALAGAQETQYF

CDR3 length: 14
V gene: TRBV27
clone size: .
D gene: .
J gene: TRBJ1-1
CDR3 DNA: TGTGCCAGCAGGCTTTTAGGGGTGAACACTGAAGCTTTCTTT
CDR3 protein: CASRLLGVNTEAFF

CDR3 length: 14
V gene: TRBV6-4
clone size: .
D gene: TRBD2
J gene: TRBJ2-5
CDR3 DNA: TGTGCCAGCAGTACCCCCCGGGAGGGCTGGACCCAGTACTTC
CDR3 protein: CASSTPREGWTQYF

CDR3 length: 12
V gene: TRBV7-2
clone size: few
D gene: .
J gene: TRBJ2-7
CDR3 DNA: TGTGCCAGCAGCGGGCCCGGATACGAGCAGTACTTC
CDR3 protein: CASSGPGYEQYF

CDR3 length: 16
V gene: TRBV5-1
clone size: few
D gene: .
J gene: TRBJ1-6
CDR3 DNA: TGCGCCAGCAGCTTGGTTTCCCCACTATCGGATTCACCCCTCCACTTT
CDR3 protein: CASSLVSPLSDSPLHF

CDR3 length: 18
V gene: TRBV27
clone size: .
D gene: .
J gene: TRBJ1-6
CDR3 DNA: TGTGCCAGCAGTTTATCGTACCGCGGGAGCTCCTATAATTCACCCCTCCACTTT
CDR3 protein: CASSLSYRGSSYNSPLHF

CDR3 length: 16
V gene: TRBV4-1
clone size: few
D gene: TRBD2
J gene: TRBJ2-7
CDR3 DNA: TGCGCCAGCAGCCACCGACTAGCGGGTGCCTCCTACGAGCAGTACTTC
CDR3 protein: CASSHRLAGASYEQYF

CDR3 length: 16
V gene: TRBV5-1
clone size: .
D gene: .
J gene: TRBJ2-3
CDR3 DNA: TGCGCCAGCAGCTTGGCGGTCAGGGGAGGGGCCGATACGCAGTATTTT
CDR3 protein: CASSLAVRGGADTQYF

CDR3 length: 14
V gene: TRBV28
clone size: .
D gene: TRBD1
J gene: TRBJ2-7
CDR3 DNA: TGTGCCAGCAGTTTAGGCGACAGGGGACACGAGCAGTACTTC
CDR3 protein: CASSLGDRGHEQYF

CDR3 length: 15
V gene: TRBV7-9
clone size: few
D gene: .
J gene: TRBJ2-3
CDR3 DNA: TGTGCCAGCAGCCCACGCCATACCGGGACAGATACGCAGTATTTT
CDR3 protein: CASSPRHTGTDTQYF